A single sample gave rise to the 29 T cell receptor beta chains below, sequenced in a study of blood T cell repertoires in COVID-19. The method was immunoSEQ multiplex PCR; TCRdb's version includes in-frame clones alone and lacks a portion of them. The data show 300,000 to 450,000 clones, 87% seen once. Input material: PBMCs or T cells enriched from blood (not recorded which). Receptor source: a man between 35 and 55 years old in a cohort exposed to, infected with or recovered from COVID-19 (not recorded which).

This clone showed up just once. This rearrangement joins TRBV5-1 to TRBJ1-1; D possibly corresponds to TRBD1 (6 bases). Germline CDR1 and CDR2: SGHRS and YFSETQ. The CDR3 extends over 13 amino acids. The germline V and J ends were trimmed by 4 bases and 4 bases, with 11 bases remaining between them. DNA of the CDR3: TGCGCCAGCAGCCTTTCCAGGGGCACTGAAGCTTTCTTT. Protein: CASSLSRGTEAFF.

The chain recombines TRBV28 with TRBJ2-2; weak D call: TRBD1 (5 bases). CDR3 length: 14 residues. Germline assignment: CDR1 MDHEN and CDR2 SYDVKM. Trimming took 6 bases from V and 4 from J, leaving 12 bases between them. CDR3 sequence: CASRGHQSTGELFF. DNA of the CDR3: TGTGCCAGCAGGGGGCATCAATCCACCGGGGAGCTGTTTTTT.

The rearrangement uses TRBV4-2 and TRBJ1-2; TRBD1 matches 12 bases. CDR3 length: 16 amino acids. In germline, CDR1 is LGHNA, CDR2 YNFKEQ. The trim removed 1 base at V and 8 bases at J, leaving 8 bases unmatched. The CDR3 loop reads CASSQAWDRGLTGYTF. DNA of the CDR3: TGTGCCAGCAGCCAAGCCTGGGACAGGGGGCTTACCGGCTACACCTTC.

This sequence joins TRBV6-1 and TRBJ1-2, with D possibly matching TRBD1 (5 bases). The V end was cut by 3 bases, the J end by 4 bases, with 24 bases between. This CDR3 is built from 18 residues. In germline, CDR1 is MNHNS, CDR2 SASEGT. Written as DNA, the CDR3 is TGTGCCAGCAGTGATATGGGAACAGGTTTTTCTGTAGTCTATGGCTACACCTTC. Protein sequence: CASSDMGTGFSVVYGYTF.

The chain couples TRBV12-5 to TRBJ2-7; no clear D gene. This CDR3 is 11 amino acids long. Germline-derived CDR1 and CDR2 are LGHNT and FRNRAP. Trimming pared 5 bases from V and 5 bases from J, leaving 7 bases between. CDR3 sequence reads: CASGSPHEQYF. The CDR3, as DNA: TGTGCTAGTGGTAGCCCGCACGAGCAGTACTTC.

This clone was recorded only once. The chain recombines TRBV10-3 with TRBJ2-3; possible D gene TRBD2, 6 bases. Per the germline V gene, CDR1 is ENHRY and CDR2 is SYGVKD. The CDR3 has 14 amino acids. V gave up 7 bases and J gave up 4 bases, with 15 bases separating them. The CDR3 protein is CAITSGGSADTQYF. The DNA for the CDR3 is TGTGCCATCACCTCCGGAGGGAGCGCAGATACGCAGTATTTT.

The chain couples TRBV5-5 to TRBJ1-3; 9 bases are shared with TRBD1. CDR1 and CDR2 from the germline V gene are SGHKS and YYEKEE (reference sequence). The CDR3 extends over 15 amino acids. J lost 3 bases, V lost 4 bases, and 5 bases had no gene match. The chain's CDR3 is CASSTGQGSGNTIYF. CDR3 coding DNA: TGTGCCAGCAGCACCGGACAGGGGAGTGGAAACACCATATATTTT.

The DNA for the CDR3 is TGTGCCAGCAGCCTTCAGGGGAGCTCCTACAATGAGCAGTTCTTC. Its translation is CASSLQGSSYNEQFF. The J gene is TRBJ2-1, the V gene TRBV9; a possible D gene is TRBD1 (6 bases). The CDR3 totals 15 residues. V was pared by 4 bases and J by 0 bases, with 11 bases between. Germline CDR1 is SGDLS and CDR2 is YYNGEE. The variable domain in full, with the rest retrieved from reference TRBV9 and TRBJ2-1, is DSGVTQTPKHLITATGQRVTLRCSPRSGDLSVYWYQQSLDQGLQFLIQYYNGEERAKGNILERFSAQQFPDLHSELNLSSLELGDSALYFCASSLQGSSYNEQFFGPGTRLTVL.

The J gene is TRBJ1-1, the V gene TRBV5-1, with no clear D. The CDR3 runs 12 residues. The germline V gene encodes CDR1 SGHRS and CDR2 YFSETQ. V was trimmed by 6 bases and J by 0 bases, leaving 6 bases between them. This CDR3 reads CASNGMNTEAFF. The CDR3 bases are TGCGCCAGCAACGGTATGAACACTGAAGCTTTCTTT.

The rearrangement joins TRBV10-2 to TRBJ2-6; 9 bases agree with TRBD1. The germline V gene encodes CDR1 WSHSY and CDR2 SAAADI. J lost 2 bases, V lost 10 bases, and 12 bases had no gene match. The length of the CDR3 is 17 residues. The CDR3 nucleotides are TGCGCCACCACGGACAGGGGACTGCAGGCTGGGGCCAACGTCCTGACTTTC. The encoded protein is CATTDRGLQAGANVLTF.

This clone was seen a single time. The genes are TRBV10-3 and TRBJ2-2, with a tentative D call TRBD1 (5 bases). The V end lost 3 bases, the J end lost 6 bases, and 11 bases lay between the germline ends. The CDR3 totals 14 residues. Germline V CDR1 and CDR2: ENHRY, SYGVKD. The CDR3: CAISEQERPGELFF. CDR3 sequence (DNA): TGTGCCATCAGTGAACAGGAAAGGCCCGGGGAGCTGTTTTTT.

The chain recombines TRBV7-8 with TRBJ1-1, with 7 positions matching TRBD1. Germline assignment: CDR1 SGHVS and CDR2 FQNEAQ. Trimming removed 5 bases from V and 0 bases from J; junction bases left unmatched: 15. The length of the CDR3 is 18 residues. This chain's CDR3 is CASSRPPNRGPLNTEAFF. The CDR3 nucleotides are TGTGCCAGCAGCCGCCCCCCAAACAGGGGACCCTTGAACACTGAAGCTTTCTTT.

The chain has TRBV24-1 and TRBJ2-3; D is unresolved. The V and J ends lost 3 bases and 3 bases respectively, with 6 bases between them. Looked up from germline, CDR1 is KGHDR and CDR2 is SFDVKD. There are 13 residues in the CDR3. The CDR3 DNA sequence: TGTGCCACCAGTGATCCTCCTACAGATACGCAGTATTTT. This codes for CATSDPPTDTQYF.

The CDR3 DNA sequence: TGTGCCAGCAGTACACTAGCATTGGACGGGGAGCTGTTTTTT. Protein: CASSTLALDGELFF. This chain uses TRBV25-1 with TRBJ2-2; D might be TRBD2 (6 bases). Trimming removed 5 bases from V and 7 bases from J, with 14 bases in between. Germline lookup yields CDR1 MGHDK and CDR2 SYGVNS. CDR3 length: 14 residues.

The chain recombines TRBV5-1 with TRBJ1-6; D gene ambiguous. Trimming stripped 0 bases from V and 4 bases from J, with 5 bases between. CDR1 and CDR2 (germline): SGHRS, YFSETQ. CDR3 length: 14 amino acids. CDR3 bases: TGCGCCAGCAGCTTGGGGCAGTATAATTCACCCCTCCACTTT. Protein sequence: CASSLGQYNSPLHF.

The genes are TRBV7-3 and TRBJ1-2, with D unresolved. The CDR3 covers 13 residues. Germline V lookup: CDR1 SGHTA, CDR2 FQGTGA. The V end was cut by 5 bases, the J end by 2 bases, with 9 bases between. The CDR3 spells CASSPTENYGYTF. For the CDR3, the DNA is TGTGCCAGCAGCCCAACAGAGAACTATGGCTACACCTTC.

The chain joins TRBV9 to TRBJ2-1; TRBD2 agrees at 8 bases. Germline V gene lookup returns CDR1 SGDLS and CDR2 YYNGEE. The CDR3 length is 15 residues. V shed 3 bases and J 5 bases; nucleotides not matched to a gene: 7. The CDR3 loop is CASSDFAGGNNEQFF. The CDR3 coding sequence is TGTGCCAGCAGCGACTTTGCGGGAGGTAACAATGAGCAGTTCTTC.

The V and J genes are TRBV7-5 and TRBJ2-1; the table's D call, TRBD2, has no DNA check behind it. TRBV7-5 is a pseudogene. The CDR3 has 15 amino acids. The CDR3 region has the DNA TGTGTCAGAAGCTTAGGGGGGAGGGTCAACAATGAGCAGTTCTTC. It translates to CVRSLGGRVNNEQFF.

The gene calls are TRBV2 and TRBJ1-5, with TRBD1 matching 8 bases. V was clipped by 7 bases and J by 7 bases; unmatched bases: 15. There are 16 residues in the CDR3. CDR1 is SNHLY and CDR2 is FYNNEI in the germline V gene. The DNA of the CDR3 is TGTGCCAGCACTAGGTTTCGGACAGGGAACAACCAGCCCCAGCATTTT. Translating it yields CASTRFRTGNNQPQHF.

The DNA for the CDR3 is TGTGCCAGCAGCTTAGCCCGGGACAGTTTTTACGAGCAGTACTTC. Its translation is CASSLARDSFYEQYF. The V gene is TRBV11-1, the J gene TRBJ2-7; 7 bases are shared with TRBD1. V lost 0 bases to trimming and J lost 4 bases; unmatched junction nucleotides: 6. Germline CDR1 and CDR2: SGHAT and FQDESV (reference sequence). The CDR3 covers 15 residues.

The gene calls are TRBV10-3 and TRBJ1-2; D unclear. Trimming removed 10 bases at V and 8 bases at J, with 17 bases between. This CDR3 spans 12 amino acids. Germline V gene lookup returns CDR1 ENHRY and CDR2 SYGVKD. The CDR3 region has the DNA TGTGCCACGAGGGCCGCCGGCGGGGGCTACACCTTC. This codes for CATRAAGGGYTF.

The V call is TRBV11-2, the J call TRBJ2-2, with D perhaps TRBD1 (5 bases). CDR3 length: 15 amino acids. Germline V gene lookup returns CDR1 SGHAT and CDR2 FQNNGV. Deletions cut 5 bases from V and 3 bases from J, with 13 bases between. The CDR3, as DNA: TGTGCCAGCAGCCACAAGGCAGGGTACACCGGGGAGCTGTTTTTT. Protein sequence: CASSHKAGYTGELFF.

The CDR3, as DNA: TGTGCCAGCAGTGAATGGACAGGTCTTTACAATGAGCAGTTCTTC. This sequence encodes CASSEWTGLYNEQFF. The chain combines TRBV2 with TRBJ2-1; TRBD1 agrees at 7 bases. In germline, CDR1 is SNHLY, CDR2 FYNNEI. With V trimmed by 2 bases and J by 4 bases, 5 bases remained unmatched. There are 15 residues in the CDR3.

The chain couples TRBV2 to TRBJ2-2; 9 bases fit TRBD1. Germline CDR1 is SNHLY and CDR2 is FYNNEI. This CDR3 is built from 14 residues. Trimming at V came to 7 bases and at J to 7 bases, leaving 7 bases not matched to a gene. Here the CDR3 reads CASNPGQGFGELFF. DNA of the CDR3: TGTGCCAGCAATCCCGGACAGGGGTTCGGGGAGCTGTTTTTT.

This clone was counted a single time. DNA for the CDR3: TGTGCCAGCAATCTAGGGCTAGCGGGAGGTCTGGGGGATACGCAGTATTTT. This codes for CASNLGLAGGLGDTQYF. The J gene is TRBJ2-3, the V gene TRBV2; 11 bases line up with TRBD2. The germline gives CDR1 SNHLY, CDR2 FYNNEI. CDR3 length: 17 residues. Unmatched junction bases numbered 15, after V lost 7 bases and J lost 6 bases.

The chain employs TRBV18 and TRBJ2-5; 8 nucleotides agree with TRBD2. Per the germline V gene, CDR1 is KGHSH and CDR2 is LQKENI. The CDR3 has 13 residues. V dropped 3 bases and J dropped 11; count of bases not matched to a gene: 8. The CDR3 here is CASSPGLEEVQYF. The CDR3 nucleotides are TGTGCCAGCTCACCGGGACTAGAGGAGGTTCAGTACTTC.

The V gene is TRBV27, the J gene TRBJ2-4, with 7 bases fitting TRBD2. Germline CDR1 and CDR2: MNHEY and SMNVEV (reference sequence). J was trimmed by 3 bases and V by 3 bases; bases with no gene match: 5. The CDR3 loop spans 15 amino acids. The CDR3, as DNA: TGTGCCAGCAGTTTGGGAGGGTCCGGCAAAAACATTCAGTACTTC. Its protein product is CASSLGGSGKNIQYF.

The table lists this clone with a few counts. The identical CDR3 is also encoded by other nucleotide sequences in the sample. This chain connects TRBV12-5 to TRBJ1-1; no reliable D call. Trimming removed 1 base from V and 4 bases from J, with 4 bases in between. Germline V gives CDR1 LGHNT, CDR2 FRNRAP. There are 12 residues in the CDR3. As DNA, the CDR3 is TGTGCTAGTGGTTTGGGCGGCACTGAAGCTTTCTTT. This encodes CASGLGGTEAFF.

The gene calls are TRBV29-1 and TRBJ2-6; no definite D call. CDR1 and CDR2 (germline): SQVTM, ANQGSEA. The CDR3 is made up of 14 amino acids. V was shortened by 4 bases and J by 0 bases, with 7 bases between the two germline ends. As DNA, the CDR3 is TGCAGCGTTGGTTTTAGCTCTGGGGCCAACGTCCTGACTTTC. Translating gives CSVGFSSGANVLTF. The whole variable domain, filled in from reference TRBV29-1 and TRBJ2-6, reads SAVISQKPSRDICQRGTSLTIQCQVDSQVTMMFWYRQQPGQSLTLIATANQGSEATYESGFVIDKFPISRPNLTFSTLTVSNMSPEDSSIYLCSVGFSSGANVLTFGAGSRLTVL.